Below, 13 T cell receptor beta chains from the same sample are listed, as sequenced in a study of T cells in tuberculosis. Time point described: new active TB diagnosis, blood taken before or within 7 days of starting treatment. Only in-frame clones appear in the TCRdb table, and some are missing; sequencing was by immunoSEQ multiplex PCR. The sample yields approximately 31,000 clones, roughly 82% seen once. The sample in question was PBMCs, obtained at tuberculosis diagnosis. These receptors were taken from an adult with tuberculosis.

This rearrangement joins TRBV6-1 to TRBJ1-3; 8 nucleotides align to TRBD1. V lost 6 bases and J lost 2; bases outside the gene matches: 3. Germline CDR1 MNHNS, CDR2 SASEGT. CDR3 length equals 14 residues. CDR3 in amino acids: CASSPRGPGNTIYF. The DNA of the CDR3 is TGTGCCAGCAGCCCCAGGGGGCCTGGAAACACCATATATTTT.

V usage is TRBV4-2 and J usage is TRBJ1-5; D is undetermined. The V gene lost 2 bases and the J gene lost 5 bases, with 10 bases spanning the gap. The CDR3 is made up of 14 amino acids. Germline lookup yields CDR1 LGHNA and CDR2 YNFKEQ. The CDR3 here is CASSQSRHDQPQHF. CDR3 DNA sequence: TGTGCCAGCAGCCAATCCAGGCACGATCAGCCCCAGCATTTT.

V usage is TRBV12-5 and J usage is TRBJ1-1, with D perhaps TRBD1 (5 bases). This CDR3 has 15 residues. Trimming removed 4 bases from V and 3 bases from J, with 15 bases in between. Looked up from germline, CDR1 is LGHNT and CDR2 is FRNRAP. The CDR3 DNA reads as TGTGCTAGTGGTTGGCAGGGCTTCGAGGACACTGAAGCTTTCTTT. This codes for CASGWQGFEDTEAFF.

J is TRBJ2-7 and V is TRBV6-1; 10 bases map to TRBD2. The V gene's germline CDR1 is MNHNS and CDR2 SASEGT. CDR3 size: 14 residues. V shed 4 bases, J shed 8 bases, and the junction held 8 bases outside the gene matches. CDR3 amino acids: CASSGLAGELKQYF. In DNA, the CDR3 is TGTGCCAGCAGTGGTCTAGCGGGAGAGTTGAAGCAGTACTTC.

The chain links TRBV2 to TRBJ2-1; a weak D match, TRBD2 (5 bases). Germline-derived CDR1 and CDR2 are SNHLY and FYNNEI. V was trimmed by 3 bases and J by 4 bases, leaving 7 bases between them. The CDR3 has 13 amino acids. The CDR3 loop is CASSDSGYNEQFF. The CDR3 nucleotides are TGTGCCAGCAGTGACAGCGGTTACAATGAGCAGTTCTTC.

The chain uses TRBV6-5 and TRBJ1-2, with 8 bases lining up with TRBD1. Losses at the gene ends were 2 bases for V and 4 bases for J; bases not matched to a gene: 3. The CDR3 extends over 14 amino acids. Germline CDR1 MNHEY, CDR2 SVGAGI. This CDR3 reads CASSYAGTGYGYTF. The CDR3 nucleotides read TGTGCCAGCAGTTACGCCGGGACAGGCTATGGCTACACCTTC.

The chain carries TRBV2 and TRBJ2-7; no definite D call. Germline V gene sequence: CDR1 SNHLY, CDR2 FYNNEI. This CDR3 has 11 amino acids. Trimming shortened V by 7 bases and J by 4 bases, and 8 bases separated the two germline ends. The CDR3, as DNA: TGTGCCAGCACCCCAATTTACGAGCAGTACTTC. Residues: CASTPIYEQYF.

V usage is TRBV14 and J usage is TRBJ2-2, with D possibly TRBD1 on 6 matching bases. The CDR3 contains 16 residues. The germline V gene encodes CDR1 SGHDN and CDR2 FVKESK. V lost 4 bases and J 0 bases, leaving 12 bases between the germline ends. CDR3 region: CASSLPGTTNTGELFF. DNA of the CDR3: TGTGCCAGCAGCCTACCCGGGACAACGAACACCGGGGAGCTGTTTTTT.

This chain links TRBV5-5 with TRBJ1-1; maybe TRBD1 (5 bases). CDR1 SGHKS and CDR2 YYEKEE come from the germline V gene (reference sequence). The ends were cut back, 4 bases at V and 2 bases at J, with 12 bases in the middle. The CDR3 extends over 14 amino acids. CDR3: CASSHGAGNTEAFF. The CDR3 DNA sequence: TGTGCCAGCAGCCATGGGGCAGGAAACACTGAAGCTTTCTTT.

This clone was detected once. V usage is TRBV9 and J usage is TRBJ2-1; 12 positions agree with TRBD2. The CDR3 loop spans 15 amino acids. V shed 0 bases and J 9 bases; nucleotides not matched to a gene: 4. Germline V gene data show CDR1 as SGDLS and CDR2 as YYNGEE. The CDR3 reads CASSVGLAGAGEQFF. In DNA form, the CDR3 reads TGTGCCAGCAGCGTAGGACTAGCGGGAGCCGGTGAGCAGTTCTTC. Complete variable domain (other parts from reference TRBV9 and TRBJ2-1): DSGVTQTPKHLITATGQRVTLRCSPRSGDLSVYWYQQSLDQGLQFLIQYYNGEERAKGNILERFSAQQFPDLHSELNLSSLELGDSALYFCASSVGLAGAGEQFFGPGTRLTVL.

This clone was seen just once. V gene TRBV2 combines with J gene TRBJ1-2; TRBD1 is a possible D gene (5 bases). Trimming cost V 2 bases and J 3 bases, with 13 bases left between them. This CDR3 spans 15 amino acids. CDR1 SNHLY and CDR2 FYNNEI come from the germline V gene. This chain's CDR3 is CASSEQGLGDYGYTF. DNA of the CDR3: TGTGCCAGCAGTGAACAGGGACTTGGCGACTATGGCTACACCTTC.

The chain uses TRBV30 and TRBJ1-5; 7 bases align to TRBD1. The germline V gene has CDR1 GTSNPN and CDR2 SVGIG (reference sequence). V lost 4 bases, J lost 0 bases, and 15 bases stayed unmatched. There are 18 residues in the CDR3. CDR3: CAWMAAGGPGFSNQPQHF. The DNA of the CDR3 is TGTGCCTGGATGGCTGCAGGGGGTCCAGGTTTTAGCAATCAGCCCCAGCATTTT. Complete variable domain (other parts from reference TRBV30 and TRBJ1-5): SQTIHQWPATLVQPVGSPLSLECTVEGTSNPNLYWYRQAAGRGLQLLFYSVGIGQISSEVPQNLSASRPQDRQFILSSKKLLLSDSGFYLCAWMAAGGPGFSNQPQHFGDGTRLSIL.

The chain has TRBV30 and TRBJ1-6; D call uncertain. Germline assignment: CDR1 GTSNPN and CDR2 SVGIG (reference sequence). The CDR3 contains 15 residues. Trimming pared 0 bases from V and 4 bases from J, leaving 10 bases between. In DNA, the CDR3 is TGTGCCTGGAGTGTACTGGCAGGTTATAATTCACCCCTCCACTTT. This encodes CAWSVLAGYNSPLHF.